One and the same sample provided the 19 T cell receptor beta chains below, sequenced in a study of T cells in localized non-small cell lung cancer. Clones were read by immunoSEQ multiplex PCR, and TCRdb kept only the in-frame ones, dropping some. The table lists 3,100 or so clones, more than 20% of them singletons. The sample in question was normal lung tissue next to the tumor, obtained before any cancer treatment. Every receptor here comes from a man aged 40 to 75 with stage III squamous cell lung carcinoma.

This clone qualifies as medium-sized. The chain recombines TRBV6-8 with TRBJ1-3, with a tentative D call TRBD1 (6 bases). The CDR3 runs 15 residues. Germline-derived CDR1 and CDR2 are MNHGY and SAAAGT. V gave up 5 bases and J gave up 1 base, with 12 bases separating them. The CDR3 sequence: CASSERTASGNTIYF. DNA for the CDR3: TGTGCCAGCAGTGAGAGGACAGCATCTGGAAACACCATATATTTT.

The CDR3 is CASSLGVAGRGKTQYF. Written as DNA, the CDR3 is TGTGCCAGCAGCTTGGGGGTTGCAGGGCGCGGCAAGACCCAGTACTTC. The chain recombines TRBV11-3 with TRBJ2-5, with D perhaps given as TRBD1 or TRBD2 (5 bases each). Deletions cut 3 bases from V and 6 bases from J, with 20 bases between. The germline CDR1 and CDR2 sequences are SGHNT and YENEEA. The CDR3 runs to 16 residues.

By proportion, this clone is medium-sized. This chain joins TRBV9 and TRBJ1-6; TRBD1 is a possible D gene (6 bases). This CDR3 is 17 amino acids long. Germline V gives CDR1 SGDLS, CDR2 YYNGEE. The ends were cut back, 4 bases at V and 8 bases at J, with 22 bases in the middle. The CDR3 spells CASSPDSITTADSPLHF. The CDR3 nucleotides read TGTGCCAGCAGCCCGGACAGTATTACCACCGCTGATTCACCCCTCCACTTT.

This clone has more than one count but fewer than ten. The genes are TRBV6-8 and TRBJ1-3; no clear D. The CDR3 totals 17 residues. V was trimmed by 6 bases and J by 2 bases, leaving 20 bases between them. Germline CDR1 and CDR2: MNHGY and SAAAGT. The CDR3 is CASSRRAAALAGNTIYF. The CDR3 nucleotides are TGTGCCAGCAGCCGAAGGGCGGCGGCCCTTGCTGGAAACACCATATATTTT.

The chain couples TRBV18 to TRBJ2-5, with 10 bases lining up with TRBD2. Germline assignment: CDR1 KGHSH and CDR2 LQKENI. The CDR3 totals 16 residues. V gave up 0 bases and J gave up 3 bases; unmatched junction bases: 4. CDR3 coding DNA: TGTGCCAGCTCACCACCGGGGGGACTAGCGAAAGAGACCCAGTACTTC. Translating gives CASSPPGGLAKETQYF.

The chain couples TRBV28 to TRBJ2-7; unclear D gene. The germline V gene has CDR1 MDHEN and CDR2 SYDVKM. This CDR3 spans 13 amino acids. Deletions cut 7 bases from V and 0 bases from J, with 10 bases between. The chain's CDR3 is CASNGYPSYEQYV. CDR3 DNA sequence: TGTGCCAGCAATGGATATCCCTCCTACGAGCAGTACGTC.

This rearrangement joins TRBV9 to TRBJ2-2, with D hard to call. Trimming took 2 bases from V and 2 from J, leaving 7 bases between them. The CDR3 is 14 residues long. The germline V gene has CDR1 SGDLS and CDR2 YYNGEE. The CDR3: CASSVRSNTGELFF. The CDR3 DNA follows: TGTGCCAGCAGCGTCCGATCCAACACCGGGGAGCTGTTTTTT.

This chain's CDR3 is CASSEAGSGNTEAFF. DNA for the CDR3: TGTGCCAGCAGCGAAGCGGGGTCGGGGAACACTGAAGCTTTCTTT. V usage is TRBV11-3 and J usage is TRBJ1-1; D not certain. The CDR3 loop spans 15 amino acids. Germline V gives CDR1 SGHNT, CDR2 YENEEA. V lost 5 bases, J lost 1 base, and 14 bases lay in between.

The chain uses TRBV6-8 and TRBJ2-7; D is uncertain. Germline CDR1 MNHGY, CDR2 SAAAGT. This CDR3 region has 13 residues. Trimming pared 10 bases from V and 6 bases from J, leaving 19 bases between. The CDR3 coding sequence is TGTGCCATAACCCTCAGTATTACGGGCGAGCAGTACGTC. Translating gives CAITLSITGEQYV.

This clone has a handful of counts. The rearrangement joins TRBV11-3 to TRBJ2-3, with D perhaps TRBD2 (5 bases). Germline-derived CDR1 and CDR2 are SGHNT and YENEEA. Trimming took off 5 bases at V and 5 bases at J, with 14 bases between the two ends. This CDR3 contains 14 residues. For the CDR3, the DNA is TGTGCCAGCAGCCCTGGCCTAGCAGGAGATACGCAGTATTTT. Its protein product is CASSPGLAGDTQYF. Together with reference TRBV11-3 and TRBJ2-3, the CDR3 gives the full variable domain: EAGVVQSPRYKIIEKKQPVAFWCNPISGHNTLYWYLQNLGQGPELLIRYENEEAVDDSQLPKDRFSAERLKGVDSTLKIQPAELGDSAVYLCASSPGLAGDTQYFGPGTRLTVL.

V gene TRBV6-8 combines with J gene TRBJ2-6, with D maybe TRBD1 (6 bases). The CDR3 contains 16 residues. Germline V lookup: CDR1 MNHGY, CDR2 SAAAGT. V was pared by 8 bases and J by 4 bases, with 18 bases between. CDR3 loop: CASGDILVAGANVLTF. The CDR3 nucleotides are TGTGCCAGCGGGGACATATTGGTTGCCGGGGCCAACGTCCTGACTTTC.

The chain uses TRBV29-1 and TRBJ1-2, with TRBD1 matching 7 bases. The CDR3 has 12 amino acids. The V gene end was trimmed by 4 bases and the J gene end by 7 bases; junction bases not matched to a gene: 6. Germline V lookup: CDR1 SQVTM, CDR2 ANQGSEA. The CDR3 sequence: CSVGGTEIGYTF. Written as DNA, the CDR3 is TGCAGCGTTGGCGGGACAGAGATTGGCTACACCTTC.

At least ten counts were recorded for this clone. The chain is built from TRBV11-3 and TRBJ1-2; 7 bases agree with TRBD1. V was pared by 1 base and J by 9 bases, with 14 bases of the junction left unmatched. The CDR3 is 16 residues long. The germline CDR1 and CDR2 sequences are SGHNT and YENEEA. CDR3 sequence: CASSLGHAEGAWSYTF. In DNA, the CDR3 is TGTGCCAGCAGCTTAGGGCACGCGGAGGGGGCTTGGAGCTACACCTTC. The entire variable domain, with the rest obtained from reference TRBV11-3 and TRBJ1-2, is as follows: EAGVVQSPRYKIIEKKQPVAFWCNPISGHNTLYWYLQNLGQGPELLIRYENEEAVDDSQLPKDRFSAERLKGVDSTLKIQPAELGDSAVYLCASSLGHAEGAWSYTFGSGTRLTVV.

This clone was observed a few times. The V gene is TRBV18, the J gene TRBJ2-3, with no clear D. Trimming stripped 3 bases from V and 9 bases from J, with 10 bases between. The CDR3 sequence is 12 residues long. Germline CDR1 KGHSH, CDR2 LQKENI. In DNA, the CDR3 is TGTGCCAGCTCACCTCCTGGTGAAACGCAGTATTTT. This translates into CASSPPGETQYF. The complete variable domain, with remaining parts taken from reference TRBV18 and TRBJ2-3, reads NAGVMQNPRHLVRRRGQEARLRCSPMKGHSHVYWYRQLPEEGLKFMVYLQKENIIDESGMPKERFSAEFPKEGPSILRIQQVVRGDSAAYFCASSPPGETQYFGPGTRLTVL.

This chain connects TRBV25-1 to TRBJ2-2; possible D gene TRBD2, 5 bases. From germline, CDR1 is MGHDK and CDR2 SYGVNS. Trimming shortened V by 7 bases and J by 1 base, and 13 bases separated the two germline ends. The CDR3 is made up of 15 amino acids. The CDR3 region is CASTSTGMNTGELFF. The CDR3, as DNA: TGTGCCAGCACTAGTACGGGAATGAACACCGGGGAGCTGTTTTTT.

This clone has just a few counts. CDR3 sequence (DNA): TGTGCCAGCAGGGATGGGGGGCTCGGTGGTAATGAAAAACTGTTTTTT. Protein product: CASRDGGLGGNEKLFF. The chain is built from TRBV28 and TRBJ1-4; a possible D gene is TRBD1 (6 bases). Germline loops: CDR1 MDHEN, CDR2 SYDVKM. V lost 6 bases to trimming and J lost 4 bases, with 18 bases between them. There are 16 residues in the CDR3.

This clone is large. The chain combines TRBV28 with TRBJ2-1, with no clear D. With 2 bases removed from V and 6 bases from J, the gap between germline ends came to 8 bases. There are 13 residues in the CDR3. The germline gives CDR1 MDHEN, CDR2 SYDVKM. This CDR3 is CASSLRVVNEQFF. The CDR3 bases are TGTGCCAGCAGTTTAAGAGTTGTCAATGAGCAGTTCTTC.

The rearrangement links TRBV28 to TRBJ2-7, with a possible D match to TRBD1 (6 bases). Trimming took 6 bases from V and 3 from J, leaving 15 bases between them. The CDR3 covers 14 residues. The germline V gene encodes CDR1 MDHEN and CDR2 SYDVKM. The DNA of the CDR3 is TGTGCCAGCAGGATGACAGGCCAATACTACGAGCAGTACTTC. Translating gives CASRMTGQYYEQYF.

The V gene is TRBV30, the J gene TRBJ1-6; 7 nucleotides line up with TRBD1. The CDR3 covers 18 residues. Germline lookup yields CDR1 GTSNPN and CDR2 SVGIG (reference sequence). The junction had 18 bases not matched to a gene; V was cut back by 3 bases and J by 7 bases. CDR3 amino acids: CAWRDRLTRTGTNSPLHF. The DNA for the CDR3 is TGTGCCTGGAGGGATAGACTTACCAGGACAGGAACCAATTCACCCCTCCACTTT.